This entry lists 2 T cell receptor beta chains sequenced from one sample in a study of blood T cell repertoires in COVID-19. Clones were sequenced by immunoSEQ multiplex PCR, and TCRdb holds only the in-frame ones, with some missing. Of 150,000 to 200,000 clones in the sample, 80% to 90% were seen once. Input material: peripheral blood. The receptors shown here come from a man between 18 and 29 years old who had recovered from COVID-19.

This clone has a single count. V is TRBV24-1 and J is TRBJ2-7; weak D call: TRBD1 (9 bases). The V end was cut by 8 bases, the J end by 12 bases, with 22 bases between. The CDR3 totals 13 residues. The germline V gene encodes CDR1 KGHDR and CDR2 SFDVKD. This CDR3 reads CATTRGGQGRMYF. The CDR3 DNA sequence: TGTGCCACCACCCGGGGGGGACAGGGAAGGATGTACTTC.

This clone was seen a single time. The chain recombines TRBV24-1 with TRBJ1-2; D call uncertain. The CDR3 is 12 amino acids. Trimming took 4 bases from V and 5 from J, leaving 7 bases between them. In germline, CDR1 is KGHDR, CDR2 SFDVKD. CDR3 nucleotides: TGTGCCACCAGTGACCCTAGTTATGGCTACACCTTC. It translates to CATSDPSYGYTF.